This record looks at one TCR beta chain sequence and its context. This entry comes from a study of blood T cells in healthy people across ages. Next came a second PCR, run for roughly 7 to 12 cycles, which used a sample-barcoded 5' primer along with a J-beta primer mix. A 12-random-nucleotide template-switch adaptor tagged each cDNA molecule. Each CDR3 protein gets one entry after TCRdb re-called the 5' RACE reads with MiXCR. In the table there are about 1.1 million distinct CDR3 sequences, around two fifths of which are singletons. The V gene's germline CDR1 is SGDLS and CDR2 YYNGEE. With 3 bases removed from V and 0 bases from J, the gap between germline ends came to 13 bases. The CDR3 is made up of 15 amino acids.

The chain carries TRBV9 and TRBJ2-7, with D possibly being TRBD1 (6 bases). The sequence came from a man aged 18 to 35 in good health. The source material was blood. The DNA for the CDR3 is TGTGCCAGCAGCGACGGACAGACACCCTCCTACGAGCAGTACTTC. Residues: CASSDGQTPSYEQYF.